The 6 T cell receptor beta chains below come from one sample, sequenced in a study of human T cells and chemical hapten exposure. The time point: patch test 2, 6 weeks after DPC sensitization. The treatment denotes: therapeutic diphenylcyclopropenone sensitization with weekly scalp DPC. A single record per CDR3 protein comes from TCRdb applying MiXCR to the RACE reads. The data contain some 90,000 distinct CDR3 sequences, approximately 10% of them singletons. The source was whole blood, collected in connection with sensitization to the hapten diphenylcyclopropenone (DPC). These receptors came from a woman in her forties with alopecia areata. Some clones in this sample may be carry-over from other donors' samples.

In its sample, this clonotype was seen many times. The chain employs TRBV14 and TRBJ1-1; D unresolved. The CDR3 length is 15 residues. V lost 2 bases and J 1 base, leaving 11 bases between the germline ends. Germline V CDR1 and CDR2: SGHDN, FVKESK. The CDR3 bases are TGTGCCAGCAGCCAAACACGGACGGAGAACACTGAAGCTTTCTTT. Translated: CASSQTRTENTEAFF. The entire variable domain, with the rest obtained from reference TRBV14 and TRBJ1-1, is as follows: EAGVTQFPSHSVIEKGQTVTLRCDPISGHDNLYWYRRVMGKEIKFLLHFVKESKQDESGMPNNRFLAERTGGTYSTLKVQPAELEDSGVYFCASSQTRTENTEAFFGQGTRLTVV.

The V and J genes are TRBV18 and TRBJ2-7, with D perhaps matching TRBD1 (6 bases). The CDR3 contains 13 residues. Trimming took 4 bases from V and 5 from J, leaving 12 bases between them. Germline CDR1 KGHSH, CDR2 LQKENI. The CDR3 spells CASSQNRVDEQYF. The CDR3 DNA reads as TGTGCCAGCTCACAAAACAGGGTAGACGAGCAGTACTTC.

The CDR3 protein is CAIGLGGDTGELFF. Written as DNA, the CDR3 is TGTGCCATCGGGCTGGGGGGAGACACCGGGGAGCTGTTTTTT. The gene calls are TRBV28 and TRBJ2-2; D is perhaps TRBD2 (6 bases). The CDR3 has 14 amino acids. Per the germline V gene, CDR1 is MDHEN and CDR2 is SYDVKM. Trimming removed 10 bases from V and 3 bases from J, with 15 bases in between.

This clonotype was recorded a few times. V gene TRBV6-4 combines with J gene TRBJ1-2; D perhaps matches TRBD1 (6 bases). The CDR3 has 15 residues. Between the trimmed V and J ends, which lost 5 bases and 2 bases, there was a span of 15 bases. From germline, CDR1 is MRHNA and CDR2 SNTAGT. The CDR3 sequence is CASSRSNRDNYGYTF. The CDR3 region has the DNA TGTGCCAGCAGTCGTAGTAACAGGGACAACTATGGCTACACCTTC.

The table lists this clonotype with many counts. V gene TRBV7-2 combines with J gene TRBJ2-7, with a tentative D call TRBD1 (6 bases). The germline V and J ends were trimmed by 1 base and 3 bases, with 10 bases remaining between them. The CDR3 runs to 14 residues. Germline assignment: CDR1 SGHTA and CDR2 FQGNSA. DNA of the CDR3: TGTGCCAGCAGCTTAGTCGCAGGGGTCTACGAGCAGTACTTC. This gives the protein CASSLVAGVYEQYF.

This clonotype was picked up a small number of times. The rearrangement links TRBV19 to TRBJ2-7, with 9 bases fitting TRBD1. After removal of 5 bases from V and 4 bases from J, the junction contained 12 bases not matched to a gene. The V gene's germline CDR1 is LNHDA and CDR2 SQIVND (reference sequence). CDR3 size: 16 residues. CDR3 in amino acids: CASSPSRTGVLYEQYF. CDR3 DNA sequence: TGTGCCAGTAGTCCCAGCCGGACAGGGGTACTATACGAGCAGTACTTC.